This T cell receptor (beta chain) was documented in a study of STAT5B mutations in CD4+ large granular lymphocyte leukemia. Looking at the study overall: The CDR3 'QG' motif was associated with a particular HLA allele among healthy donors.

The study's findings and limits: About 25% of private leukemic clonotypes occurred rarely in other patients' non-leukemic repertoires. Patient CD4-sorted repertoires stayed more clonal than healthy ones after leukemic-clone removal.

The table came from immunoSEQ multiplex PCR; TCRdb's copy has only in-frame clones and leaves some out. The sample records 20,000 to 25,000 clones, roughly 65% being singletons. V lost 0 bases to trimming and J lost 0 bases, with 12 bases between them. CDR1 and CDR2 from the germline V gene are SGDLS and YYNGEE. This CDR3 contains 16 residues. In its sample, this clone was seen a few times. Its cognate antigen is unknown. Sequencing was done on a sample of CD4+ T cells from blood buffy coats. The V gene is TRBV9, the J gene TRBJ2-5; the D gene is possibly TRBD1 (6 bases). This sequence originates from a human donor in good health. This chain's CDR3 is CASSVEGGSDQETQYF. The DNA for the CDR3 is TGTGCCAGCAGCGTAGAAGGGGGATCGGACCAAGAGACCCAGTACTTC.